There are many counts of the clone carrying this TCR beta chain. Its target is unknown. TCR beta libraries were built with iRepertoire HTBI primers and Arm-PCR of CDR3 regions. TCRdb redid the calling of the multiplex PCR reads with MiXCR, one entry per CDR3 protein. The sample has about 330,000 distinct CDR3 sequences; 15% to 20% are singletons. This specimen belongs to a study of regulatory T cells in long-lasting Graves disease. General study results and limits: Results may be inaccurate due to the small sample size.

The CDR3 is made up of 12 amino acids. Losses at the gene ends were 6 bases for V and 12 bases for J; bases not matched to a gene: 9. Germline V gene data show CDR1 as MDHEN and CDR2 as SYDVKM. Time point given: newly diagnosed GD, antithyroid drugs for less than 3 months. After RNA was extracted from PBMCs, the TCR library was made from it. This sample was shared with a second study, whose subject was T cells in Graves' hyperthyroidism and ophthalmopathy. That work adds: Diagnostic decisions used clinical symptoms, serum thyroxine and TRAb, thyroid ultrasound and orbital computed tomography. TCR CDR3 regions were first amplified by RT-PCR with HTBI primers. Most thyroid-expanded clonotypes above 0.001 were also found in blood.

The sequenced sample was peripheral blood mononuclear cells (PBMCs), obtained at new diagnosis, from a patient treated with antithyroid drugs. The origin of this receptor is a woman younger than 35 with Graves disease. This chain connects TRBV28 to TRBJ2-7; TRBD2 matches at 9 bases. The CDR3 nucleotides are TGTGCCAGCAGCCAACTAGCGGGTAAGGCGTACTTC. Amino acid sequence: CASSQLAGKAYF.